The clone carrying this T cell receptor beta chain was recorded at least ten times. The data originate from a study of blood T cell repertoires in COVID-19. CDR3 length: 14 amino acids. V lost 3 bases and J lost 5, with 13 bases in between. The germline V gene encodes CDR1 MGHDK and CDR2 SYGVNS. Clones were read by immunoSEQ multiplex PCR, and TCRdb kept only the in-frame ones, dropping some. The table records about 170,000 clones, around four fifths of them present only once. The clonotype comes from a woman aged 45-59 years in a cohort exposed to, infected with or recovered from COVID-19 (not recorded which). This chain joins TRBV25-1 and TRBJ2-5; D is possibly TRBD1 (5 bases). The source material was PBMCs or T cells enriched from blood (not recorded which). CDR3 loop: CASSDSQVRETQYF. The DNA for the CDR3 is TGTGCCAGCAGTGATTCACAGGTCCGCGAGACCCAGTACTTC. Together with reference TRBV25-1 and TRBJ2-5, the CDR3 gives the full variable domain: EADIYQTPRYLVIGTGKKITLECSQTMGHDKMYWYQQDPGMELHLIHYSYGVNSTEKGDLSSESTVSRIRTEHFPLTLESARPSHTSQYLCASSDSQVRETQYFGPGTRLLVL.